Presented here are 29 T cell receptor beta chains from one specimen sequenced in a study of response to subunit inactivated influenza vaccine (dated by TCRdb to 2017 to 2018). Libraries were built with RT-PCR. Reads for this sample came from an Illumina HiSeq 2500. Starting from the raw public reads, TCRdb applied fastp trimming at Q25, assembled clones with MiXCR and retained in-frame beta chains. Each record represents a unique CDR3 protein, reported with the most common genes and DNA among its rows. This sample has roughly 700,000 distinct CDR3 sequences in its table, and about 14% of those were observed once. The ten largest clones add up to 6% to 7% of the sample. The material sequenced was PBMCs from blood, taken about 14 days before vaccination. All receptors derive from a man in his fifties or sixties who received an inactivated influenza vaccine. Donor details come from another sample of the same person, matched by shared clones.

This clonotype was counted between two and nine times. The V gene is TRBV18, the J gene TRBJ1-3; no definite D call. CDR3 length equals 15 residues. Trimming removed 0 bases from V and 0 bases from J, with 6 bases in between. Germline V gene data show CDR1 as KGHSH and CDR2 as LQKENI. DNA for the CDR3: TGTGCCAGCTCACCACCAGCACTCTCTGGAAACACCATATATTTT. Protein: CASSPPALSGNTIYF.

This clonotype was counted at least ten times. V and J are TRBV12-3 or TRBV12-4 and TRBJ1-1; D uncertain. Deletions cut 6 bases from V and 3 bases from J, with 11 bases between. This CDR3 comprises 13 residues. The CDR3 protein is CASSLQGYTEAFF. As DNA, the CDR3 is TGTGCCAGCAGCCTTCAAGGGTACACTGAAGCTTTCTTT.

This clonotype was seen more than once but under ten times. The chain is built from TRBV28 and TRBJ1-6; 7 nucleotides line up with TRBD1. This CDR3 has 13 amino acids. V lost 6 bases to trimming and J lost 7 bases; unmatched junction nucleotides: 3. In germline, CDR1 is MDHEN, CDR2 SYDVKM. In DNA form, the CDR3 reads TGTGCCAGCAGGGGACAGATGAATTCACCCCTCCACTTT. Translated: CASRGQMNSPLHF.

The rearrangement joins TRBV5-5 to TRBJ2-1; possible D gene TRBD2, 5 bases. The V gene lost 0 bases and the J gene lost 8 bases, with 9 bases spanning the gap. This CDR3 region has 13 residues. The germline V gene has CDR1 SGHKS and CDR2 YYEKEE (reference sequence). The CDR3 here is CASSLGGFDEQFF. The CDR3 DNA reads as TGTGCCAGCAGCTTGGGAGGGTTCGATGAGCAGTTCTTC.

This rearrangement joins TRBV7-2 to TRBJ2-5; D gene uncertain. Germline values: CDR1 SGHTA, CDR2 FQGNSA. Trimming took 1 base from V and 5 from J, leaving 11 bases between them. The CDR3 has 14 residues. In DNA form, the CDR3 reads TGTGCCAGCAGCTTAGACAATACCAGGGAGACCCAGTACTTC. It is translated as CASSLDNTRETQYF.

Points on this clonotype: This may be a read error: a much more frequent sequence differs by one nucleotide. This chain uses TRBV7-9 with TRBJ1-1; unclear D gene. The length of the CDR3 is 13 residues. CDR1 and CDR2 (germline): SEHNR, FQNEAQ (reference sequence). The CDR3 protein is CASSPGINTEDFF. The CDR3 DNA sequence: TGTGCCAGCAGCCCCGGGATAAACACTGAAGATTTCTTT.

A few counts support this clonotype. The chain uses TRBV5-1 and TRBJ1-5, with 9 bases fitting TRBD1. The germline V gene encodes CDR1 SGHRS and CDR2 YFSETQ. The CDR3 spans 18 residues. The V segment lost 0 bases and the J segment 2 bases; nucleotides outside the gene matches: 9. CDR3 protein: CASSLEQGAPLRNQPQHF. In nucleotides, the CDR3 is TGCGCCAGCAGCTTGGAACAGGGGGCTCCGTTGCGCAATCAGCCCCAGCATTTT.

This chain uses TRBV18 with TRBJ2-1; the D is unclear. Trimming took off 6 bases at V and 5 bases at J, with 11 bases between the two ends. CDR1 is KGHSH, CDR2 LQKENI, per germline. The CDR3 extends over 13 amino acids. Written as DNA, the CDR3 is TGTGCCAGCTCCCTTGATCTTAACAATGAGCAGTTCTTC. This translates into CASSLDLNNEQFF.

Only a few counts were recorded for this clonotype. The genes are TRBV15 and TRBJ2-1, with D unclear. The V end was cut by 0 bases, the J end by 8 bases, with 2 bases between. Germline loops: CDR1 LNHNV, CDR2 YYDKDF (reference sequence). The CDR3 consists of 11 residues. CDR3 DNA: TGTGCCACCAGCAGAGAAGATGAGCAGTTCTTC. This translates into CATSREDEQFF.

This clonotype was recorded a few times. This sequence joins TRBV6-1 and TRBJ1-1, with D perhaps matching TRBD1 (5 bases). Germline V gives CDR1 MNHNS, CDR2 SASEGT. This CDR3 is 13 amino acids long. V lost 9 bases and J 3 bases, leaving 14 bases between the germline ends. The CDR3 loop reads CASTGAYYTEAFF. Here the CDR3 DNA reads TGTGCCAGTACCGGGGCCTACTACACTGAAGCTTTCTTT.

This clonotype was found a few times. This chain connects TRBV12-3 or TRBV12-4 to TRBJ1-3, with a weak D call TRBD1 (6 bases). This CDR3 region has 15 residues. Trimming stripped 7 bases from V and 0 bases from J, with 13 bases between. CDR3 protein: CASNYQGISGNTIYF. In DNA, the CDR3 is TGTGCCAGCAATTACCAGGGGATCTCTGGAAACACCATATATTTT.

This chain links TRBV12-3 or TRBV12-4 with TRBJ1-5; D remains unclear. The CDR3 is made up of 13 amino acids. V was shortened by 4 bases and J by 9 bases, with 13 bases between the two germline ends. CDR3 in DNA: TGTGCCAGCAGTTACACCGGGCCTCCGCCCCAGCATTTT. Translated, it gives CASSYTGPPPQHF.

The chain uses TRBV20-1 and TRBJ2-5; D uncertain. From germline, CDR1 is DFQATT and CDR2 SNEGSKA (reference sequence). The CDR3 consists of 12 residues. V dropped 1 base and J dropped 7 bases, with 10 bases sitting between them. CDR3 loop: CSARAEIATQYF. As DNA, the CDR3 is TGCAGTGCTAGAGCCGAGATTGCGACCCAGTACTTC.

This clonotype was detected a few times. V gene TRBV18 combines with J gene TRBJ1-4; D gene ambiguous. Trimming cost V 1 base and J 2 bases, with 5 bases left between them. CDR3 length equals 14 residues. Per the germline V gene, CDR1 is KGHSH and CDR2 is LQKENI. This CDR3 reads CASSPQGTNEKLFF. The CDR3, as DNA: TGTGCCAGCTCACCACAGGGTACTAATGAAAAACTGTTTTTT.

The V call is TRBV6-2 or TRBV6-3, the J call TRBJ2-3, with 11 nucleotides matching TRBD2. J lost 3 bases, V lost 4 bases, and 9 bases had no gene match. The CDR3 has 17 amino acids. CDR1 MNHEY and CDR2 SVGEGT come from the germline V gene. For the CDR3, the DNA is TGTGCCAGCAGTTCCCACATCACTAGCGGGAGAACAGATACGCAGTATTTT. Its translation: CASSSHITSGRTDTQYF.

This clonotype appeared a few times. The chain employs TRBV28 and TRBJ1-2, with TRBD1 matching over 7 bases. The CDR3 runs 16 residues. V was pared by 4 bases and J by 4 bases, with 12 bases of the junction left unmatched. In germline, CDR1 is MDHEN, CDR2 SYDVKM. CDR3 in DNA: TGTGCCAGCAGTTCTATAAGGGACAGATTTGTCTATGGCTACACCTTC. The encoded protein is CASSSIRDRFVYGYTF.

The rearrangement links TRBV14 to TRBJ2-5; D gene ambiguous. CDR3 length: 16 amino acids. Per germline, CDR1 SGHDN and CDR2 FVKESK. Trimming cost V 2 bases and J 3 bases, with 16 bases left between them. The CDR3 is CASSQIGGALEETQYF. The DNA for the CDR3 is TGTGCCAGCAGCCAAATTGGCGGAGCACTTGAAGAGACCCAGTACTTC.

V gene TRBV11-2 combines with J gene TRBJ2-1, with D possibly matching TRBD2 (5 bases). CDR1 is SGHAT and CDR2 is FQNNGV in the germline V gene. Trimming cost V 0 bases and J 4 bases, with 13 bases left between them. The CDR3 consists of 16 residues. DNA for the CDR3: TGTGCCAGCAGCTTAGATCGTTACGGGAAATACAATGAGCAGTTCTTC. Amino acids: CASSLDRYGKYNEQFF.

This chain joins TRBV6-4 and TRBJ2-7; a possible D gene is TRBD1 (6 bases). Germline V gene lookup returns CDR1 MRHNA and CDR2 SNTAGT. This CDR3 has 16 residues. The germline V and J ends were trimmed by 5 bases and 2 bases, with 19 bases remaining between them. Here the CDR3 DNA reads TGTGCCAGCAGTCACGTAGGCTTGGACAGTGCCTACGAGCAGTACTTC. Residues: CASSHVGLDSAYEQYF.

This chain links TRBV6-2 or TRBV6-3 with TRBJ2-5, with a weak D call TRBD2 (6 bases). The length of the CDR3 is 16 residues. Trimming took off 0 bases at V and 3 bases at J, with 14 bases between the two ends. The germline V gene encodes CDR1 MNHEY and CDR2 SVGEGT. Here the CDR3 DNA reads TGTGCCAGCAGTTACTCGGCGGGACCTGGGGAAGAGACCCAGTACTTC. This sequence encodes CASSYSAGPGEETQYF.

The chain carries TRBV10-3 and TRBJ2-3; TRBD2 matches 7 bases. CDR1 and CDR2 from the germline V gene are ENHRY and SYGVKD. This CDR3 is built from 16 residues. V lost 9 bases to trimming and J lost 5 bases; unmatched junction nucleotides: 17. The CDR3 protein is CAISAGSGDVGDTQYF. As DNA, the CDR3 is TGTGCCATATCGGCGGGAAGCGGGGATGTTGGAGATACGCAGTATTTT.

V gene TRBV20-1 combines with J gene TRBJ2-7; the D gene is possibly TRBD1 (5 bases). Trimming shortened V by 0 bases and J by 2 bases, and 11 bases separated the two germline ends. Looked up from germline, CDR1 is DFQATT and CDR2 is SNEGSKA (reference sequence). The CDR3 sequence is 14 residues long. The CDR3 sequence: CSARDPAGPYEQYF. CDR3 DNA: TGCAGTGCTAGAGATCCCGCAGGGCCCTACGAGCAGTACTTC.

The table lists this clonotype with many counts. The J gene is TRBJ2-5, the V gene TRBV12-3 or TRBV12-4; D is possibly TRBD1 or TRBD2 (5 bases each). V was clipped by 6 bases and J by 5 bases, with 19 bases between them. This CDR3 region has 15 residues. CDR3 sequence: CASSPRDASLETQYF. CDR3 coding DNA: TGTGCCAGCAGCCCTAGGGACGCCAGCCTGGAGACCCAGTACTTC.

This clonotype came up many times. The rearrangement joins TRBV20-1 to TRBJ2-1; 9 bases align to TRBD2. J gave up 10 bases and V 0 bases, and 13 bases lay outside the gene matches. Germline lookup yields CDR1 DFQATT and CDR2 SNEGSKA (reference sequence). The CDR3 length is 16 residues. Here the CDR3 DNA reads TGCAGTGCTAGAGAACGGGGCGGGAGGGCCATGAAGGAGCAGTTCTTC. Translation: CSARERGGRAMKEQFF.

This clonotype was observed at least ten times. The CDR3 DNA reads TGTGCCAGCAGTCAGGGACAGGGGTTCTACGAGCAGTACTTC. Its translation: CASSQGQGFYEQYF. This rearrangement joins TRBV12-3 or TRBV12-4 to TRBJ2-7, with 10 bases that match TRBD1. The CDR3 is 14 amino acids. The J segment lost 3 bases and the V segment lost 5 bases, leaving 4 bases of the junction unmatched.

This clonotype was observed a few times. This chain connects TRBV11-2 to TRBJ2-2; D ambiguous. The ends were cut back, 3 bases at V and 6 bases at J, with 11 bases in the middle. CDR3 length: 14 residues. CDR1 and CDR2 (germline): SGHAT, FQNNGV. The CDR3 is CASSLTFAAGELFF. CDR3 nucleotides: TGTGCCAGCAGCTTGACTTTCGCCGCCGGGGAGCTGTTTTTT.

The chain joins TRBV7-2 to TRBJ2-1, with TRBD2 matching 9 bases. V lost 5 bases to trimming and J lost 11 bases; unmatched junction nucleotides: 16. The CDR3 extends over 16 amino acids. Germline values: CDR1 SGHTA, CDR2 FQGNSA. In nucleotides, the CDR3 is TGTGCCAGCAGCCCGACTAGCGGTTTAAACCGGGATAAGCAGTTCTTC. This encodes CASSPTSGLNRDKQFF.

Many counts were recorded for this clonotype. The CDR3 nucleotides read TGTGCCACCAGCCTCCGGGACCAAGCCACAGATACGCAGTATTTT. Protein sequence: CATSLRDQATDTQYF. The chain is built from TRBV15 and TRBJ2-3; TRBD1 or TRBD2 may be the D gene (5 bases each). CDR3 length: 15 residues. Germline loops: CDR1 LNHNV, CDR2 YYDKDF (reference sequence). V lost 5 bases, J lost 2 bases, and 14 bases lay in between.

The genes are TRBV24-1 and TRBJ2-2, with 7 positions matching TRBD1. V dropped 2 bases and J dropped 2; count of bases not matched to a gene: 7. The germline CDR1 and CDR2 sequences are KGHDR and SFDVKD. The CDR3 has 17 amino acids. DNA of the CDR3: TGTGCCACCAGTGATTCGACAGGGTACGGCAACACCGGGGAGCTGTTTTTT. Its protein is CATSDSTGYGNTGELFF.